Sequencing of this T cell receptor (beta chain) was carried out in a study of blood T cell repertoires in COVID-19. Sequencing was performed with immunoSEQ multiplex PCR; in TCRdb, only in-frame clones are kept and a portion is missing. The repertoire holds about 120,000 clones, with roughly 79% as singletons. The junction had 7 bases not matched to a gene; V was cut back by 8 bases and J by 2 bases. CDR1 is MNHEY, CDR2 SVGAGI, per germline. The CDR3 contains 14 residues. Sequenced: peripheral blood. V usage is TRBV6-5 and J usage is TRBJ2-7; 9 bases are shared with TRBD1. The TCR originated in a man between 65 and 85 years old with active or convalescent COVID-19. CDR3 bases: TGTGCCAGCCAGACAGGGGGTTACCCCTACGAGCAGTACTTC. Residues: CASQTGGYPYEQYF.